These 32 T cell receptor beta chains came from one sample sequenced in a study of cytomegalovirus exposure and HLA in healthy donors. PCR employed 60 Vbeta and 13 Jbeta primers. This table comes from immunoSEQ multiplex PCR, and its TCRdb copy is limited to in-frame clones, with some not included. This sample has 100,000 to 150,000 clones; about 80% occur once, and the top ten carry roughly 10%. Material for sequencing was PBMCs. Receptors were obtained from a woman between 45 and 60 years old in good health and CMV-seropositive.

CDR3 sequence (DNA): TGTGCCAGCTCACCAGGGTCAGGGGCTTACGAGCAGTACTTC. This translates into CASSPGSGAYEQYF. The chain joins TRBV18 to TRBJ2-7, with a possible D match to TRBD1 (6 bases). Between the trimmed V and J ends, which lost 2 bases and 4 bases, there was a span of 12 bases. Per the germline V gene, CDR1 is KGHSH and CDR2 is LQKENI. The CDR3 totals 14 residues.

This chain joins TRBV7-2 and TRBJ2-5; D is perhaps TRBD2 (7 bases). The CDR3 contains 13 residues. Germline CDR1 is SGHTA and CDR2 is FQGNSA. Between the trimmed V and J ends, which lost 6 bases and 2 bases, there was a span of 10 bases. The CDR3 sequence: CASRRGLQETQYF. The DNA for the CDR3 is TGTGCCAGCAGGCGGGGGCTACAAGAGACCCAGTACTTC.

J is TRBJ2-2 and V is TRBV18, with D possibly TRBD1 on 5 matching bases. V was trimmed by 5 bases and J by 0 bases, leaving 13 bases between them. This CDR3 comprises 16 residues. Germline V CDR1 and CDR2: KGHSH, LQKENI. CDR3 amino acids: CASSVYQGANTGELFF. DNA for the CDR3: TGTGCCAGCTCAGTTTATCAGGGCGCGAACACCGGGGAGCTGTTTTTT.

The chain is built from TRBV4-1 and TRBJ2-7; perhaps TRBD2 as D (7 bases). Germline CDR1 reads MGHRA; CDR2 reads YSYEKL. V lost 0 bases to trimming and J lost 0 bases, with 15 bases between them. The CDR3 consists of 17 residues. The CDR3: CASSQDGRGGISYEQYF. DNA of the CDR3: TGCGCCAGCAGCCAAGACGGTCGCGGGGGCATCTCCTACGAGCAGTACTTC.

The CDR3 region is CASSQDPGRSGRDPPYEQYF. In nucleotides, the CDR3 is TGCGCCAGCAGCCAAGATCCCGGCCGTAGCGGGAGGGACCCCCCCTACGAGCAGTACTTC. The rearrangement links TRBV4-1 to TRBJ2-7; 11 nucleotides agree with TRBD2. Germline V gene data show CDR1 as MGHRA and CDR2 as YSYEKL. There are 20 residues in the CDR3. J was trimmed by 2 bases and V by 0 bases; bases with no gene match: 15.

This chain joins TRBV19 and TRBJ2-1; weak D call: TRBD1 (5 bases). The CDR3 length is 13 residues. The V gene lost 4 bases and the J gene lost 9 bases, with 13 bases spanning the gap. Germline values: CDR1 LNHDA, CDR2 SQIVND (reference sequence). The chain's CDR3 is CASSTRTQGEQFF. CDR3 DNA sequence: TGTGCCAGTAGTACGCGGACGCAGGGTGAGCAGTTCTTC.

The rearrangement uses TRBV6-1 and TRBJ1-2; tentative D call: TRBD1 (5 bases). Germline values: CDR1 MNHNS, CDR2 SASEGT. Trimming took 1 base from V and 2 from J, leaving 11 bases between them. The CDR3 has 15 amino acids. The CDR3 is CASSEVVGRNYGYTF. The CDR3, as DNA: TGTGCCAGCAGTGAAGTTGTGGGGCGGAACTATGGCTACACCTTC.

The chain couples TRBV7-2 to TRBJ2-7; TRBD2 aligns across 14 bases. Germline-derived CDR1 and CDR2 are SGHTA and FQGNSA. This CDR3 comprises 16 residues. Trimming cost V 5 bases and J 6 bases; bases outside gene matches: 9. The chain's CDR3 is CASSPGLAGAWIEQYF. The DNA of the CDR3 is TGTGCCAGCAGCCCGGGACTAGCGGGGGCATGGATCGAGCAGTACTTC. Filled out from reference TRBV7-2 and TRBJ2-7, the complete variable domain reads GAGVSQSPSNKVTEKGKDVELRCDPISGHTALYWYRQSLGQGLEFLIYFQGNSAPDKSGLPSDRFSAERTGGSVSTLTIQRTQQEDSAVYLCASSPGLAGAWIEQYFGPGTRLTVT.

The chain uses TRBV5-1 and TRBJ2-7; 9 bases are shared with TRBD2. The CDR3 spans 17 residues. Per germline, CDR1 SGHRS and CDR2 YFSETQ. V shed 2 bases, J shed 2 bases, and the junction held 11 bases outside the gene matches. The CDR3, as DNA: TGCGCCAGCAGCTTTTCCCCGGTGCGGGAGGGCCCCTACGAGCAGTACTTC. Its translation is CASSFSPVREGPYEQYF. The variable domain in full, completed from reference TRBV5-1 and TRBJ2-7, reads KAGVTQTPRYLIKTRGQQVTLSCSPISGHRSVSWYQQTPGQGLQFLFEYFSETQRNKGNFPGRFSGRQFSNSRSEMNVSTLELGDSALYLCASSFSPVREGPYEQYFGPGTRLTVT.

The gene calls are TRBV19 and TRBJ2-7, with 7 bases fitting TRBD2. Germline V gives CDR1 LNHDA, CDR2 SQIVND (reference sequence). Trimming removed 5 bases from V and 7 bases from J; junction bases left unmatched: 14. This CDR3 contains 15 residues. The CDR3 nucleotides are TGTGCCAGTAGTGCCCCCTGGGAGGGAATTCGTGAGCAGTACTTC. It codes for CASSAPWEGIREQYF. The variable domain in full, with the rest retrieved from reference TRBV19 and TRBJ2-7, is DGGITQSPKYLFRKEGQNVTLSCEQNLNHDAMYWYRQDPGQGLRLIYYSQIVNDFQKGDIAEGYSVSREKKESFPLTVTSAQKNPTAFYLCASSAPWEGIREQYFGPGTRLTVT.

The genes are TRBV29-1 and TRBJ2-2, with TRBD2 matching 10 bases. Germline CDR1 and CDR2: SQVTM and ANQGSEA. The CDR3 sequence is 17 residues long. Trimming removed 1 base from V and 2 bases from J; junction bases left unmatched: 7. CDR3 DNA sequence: TGCAGCGTTGAAGCCCTCCCACTAGCGGGAAACACCGGGGAGCTGTTTTTT. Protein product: CSVEALPLAGNTGELFF.

CDR3 sequence reads: CASSEEVASGANVLTF. The DNA for the CDR3 is TGTGCCAGCAGTGAAGAGGTAGCCTCTGGGGCCAACGTCCTGACTTTC. V and J are TRBV2 and TRBJ2-6; D is undetermined. V was trimmed by 1 base and J by 0 bases, leaving 7 bases between them. The CDR3 totals 16 residues. CDR1 SNHLY and CDR2 FYNNEI come from the germline V gene.

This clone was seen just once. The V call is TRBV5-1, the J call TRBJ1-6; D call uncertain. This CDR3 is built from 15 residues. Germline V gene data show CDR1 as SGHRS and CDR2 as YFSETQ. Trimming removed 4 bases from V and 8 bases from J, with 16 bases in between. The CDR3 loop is CASSLTGREDSPLHF. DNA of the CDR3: TGCGCCAGCAGCCTGACCGGCCGGGAGGATTCACCCCTCCACTTT. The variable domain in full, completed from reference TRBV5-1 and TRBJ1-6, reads KAGVTQTPRYLIKTRGQQVTLSCSPISGHRSVSWYQQTPGQGLQFLFEYFSETQRNKGNFPGRFSGRQFSNSRSEMNVSTLELGDSALYLCASSLTGREDSPLHFGNGTRLTVT.

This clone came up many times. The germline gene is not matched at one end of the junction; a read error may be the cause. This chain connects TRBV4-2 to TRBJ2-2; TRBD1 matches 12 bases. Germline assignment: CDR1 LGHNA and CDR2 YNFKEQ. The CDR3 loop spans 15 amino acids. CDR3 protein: CASGHGTGGPGELFF. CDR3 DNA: TGTGCCAGCGGCCACGGGACAGGGGGCCCCGGGGAGCTGTTTTTT.

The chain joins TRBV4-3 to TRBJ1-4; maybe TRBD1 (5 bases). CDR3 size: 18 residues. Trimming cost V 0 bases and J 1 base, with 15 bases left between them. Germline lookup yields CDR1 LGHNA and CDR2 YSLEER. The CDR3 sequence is CASSQDYQGVGTNEKLFF. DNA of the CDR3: TGCGCCAGCAGCCAAGATTATCAGGGCGTAGGAACTAATGAAAAACTGTTTTTT.

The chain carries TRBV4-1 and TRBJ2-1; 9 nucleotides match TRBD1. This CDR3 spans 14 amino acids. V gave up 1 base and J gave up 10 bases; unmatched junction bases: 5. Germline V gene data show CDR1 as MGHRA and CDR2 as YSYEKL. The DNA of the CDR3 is TGCGCCAGCAGCCAAGCACAGGGGGCAAGGGAGCAGTTCTTC. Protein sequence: CASSQAQGAREQFF.

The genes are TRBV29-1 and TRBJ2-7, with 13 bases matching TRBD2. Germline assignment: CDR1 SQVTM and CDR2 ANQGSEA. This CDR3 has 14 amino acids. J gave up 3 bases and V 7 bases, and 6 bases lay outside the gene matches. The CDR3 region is CSATGLAGNYEQYF. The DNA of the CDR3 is TGCAGCGCTACGGGACTAGCGGGGAACTACGAGCAGTACTTC.

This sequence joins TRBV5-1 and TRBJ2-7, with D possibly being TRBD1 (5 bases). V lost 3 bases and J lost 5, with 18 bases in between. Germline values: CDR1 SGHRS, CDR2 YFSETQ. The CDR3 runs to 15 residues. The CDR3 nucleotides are TGCGCCAGCAGCTCCCTGCCCCAGGGAAATAACGAGCAGTACTTC. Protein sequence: CASSSLPQGNNEQYF.

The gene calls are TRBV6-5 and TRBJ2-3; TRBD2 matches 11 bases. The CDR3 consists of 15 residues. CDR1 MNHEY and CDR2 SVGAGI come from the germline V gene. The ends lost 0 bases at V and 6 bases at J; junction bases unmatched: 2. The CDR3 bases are TGTGCCAGCAGTTACTCGACTAGCGGGGAGGATACGCAGTATTTT. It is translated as CASSYSTSGEDTQYF.

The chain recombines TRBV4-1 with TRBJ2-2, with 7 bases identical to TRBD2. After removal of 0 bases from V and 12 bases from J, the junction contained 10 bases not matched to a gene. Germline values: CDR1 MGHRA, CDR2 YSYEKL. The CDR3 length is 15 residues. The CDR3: CASSQEANGGRKLFF. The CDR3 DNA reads TGCGCCAGCAGCCAAGAGGCAAACGGGGGGAGGAAGCTGTTTTTT.

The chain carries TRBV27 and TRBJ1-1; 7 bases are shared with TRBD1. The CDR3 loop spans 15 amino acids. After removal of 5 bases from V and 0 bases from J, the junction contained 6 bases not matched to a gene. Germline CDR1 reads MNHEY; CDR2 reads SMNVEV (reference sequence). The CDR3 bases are TGTGCCAGCAGTCCCTTGACAGGGATGAACACTGAAGCTTTCTTT. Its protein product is CASSPLTGMNTEAFF.

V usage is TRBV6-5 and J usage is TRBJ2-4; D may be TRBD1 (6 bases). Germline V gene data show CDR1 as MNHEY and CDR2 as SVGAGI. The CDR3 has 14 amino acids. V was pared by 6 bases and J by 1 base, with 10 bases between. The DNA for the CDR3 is TGTGCCAGCAGCAAAGACAGGGCCAAAAACATTCAGTACTTC. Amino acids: CASSKDRAKNIQYF.

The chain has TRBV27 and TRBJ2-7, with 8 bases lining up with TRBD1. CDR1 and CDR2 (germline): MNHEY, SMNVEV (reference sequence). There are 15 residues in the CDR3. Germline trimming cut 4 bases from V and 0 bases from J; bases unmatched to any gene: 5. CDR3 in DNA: TGTGCCAGCAGTTCCTGGACAGGGAGCTCCTACGAGCAGTACTTC. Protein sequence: CASSSWTGSSYEQYF.

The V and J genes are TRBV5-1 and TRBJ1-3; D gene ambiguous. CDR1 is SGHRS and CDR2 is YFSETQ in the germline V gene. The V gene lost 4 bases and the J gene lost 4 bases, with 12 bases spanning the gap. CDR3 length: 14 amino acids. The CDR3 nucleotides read TGCGCCAGCAGCGCCGCGGCAGAAGGAAACACCATATATTTT. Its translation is CASSAAAEGNTIYF.

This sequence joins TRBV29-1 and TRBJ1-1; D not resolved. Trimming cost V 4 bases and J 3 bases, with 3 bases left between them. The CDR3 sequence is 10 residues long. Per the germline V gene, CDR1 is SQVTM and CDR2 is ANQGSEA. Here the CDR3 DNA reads TGCAGCGTTGGAGACACTGAAGCTTTCTTT. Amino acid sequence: CSVGDTEAFF.

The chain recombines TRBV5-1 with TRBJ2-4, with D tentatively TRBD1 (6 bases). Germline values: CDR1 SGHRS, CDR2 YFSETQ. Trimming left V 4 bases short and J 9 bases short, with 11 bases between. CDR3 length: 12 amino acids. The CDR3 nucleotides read TGCGCCAGCAGCGGGGACAAATCCATTCAGTACTTC. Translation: CASSGDKSIQYF. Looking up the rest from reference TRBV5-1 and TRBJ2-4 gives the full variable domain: KAGVTQTPRYLIKTRGQQVTLSCSPISGHRSVSWYQQTPGQGLQFLFEYFSETQRNKGNFPGRFSGRQFSNSRSEMNVSTLELGDSALYLCASSGDKSIQYFGAGTRLSVL.

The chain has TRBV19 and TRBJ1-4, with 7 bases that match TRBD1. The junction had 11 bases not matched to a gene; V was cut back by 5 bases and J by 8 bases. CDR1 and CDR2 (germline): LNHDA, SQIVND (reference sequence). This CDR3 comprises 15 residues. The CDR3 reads CASSATGSIGEKLFF. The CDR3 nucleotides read TGTGCCAGTAGTGCGACAGGGAGCATAGGAGAAAAACTGTTTTTT. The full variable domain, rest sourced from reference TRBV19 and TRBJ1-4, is DGGITQSPKYLFRKEGQNVTLSCEQNLNHDAMYWYRQDPGQGLRLIYYSQIVNDFQKGDIAEGYSVSREKKESFPLTVTSAQKNPTAFYLCASSATGSIGEKLFFGSGTQLSVL.

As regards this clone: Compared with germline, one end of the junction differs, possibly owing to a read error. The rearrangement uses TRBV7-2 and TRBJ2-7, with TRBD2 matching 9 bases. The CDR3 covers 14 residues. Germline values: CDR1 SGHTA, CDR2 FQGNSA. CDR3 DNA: TGTGCCAGCAGCGTAGCGGGAGCCGTCTACGAGCAGTACTTC. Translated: CASSVAGAVYEQYF.

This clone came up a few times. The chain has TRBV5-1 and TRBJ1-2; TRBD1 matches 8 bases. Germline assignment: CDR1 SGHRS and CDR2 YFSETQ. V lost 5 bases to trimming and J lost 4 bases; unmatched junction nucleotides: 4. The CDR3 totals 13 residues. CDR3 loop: CASSSGGGYGYTF. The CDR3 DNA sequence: TGCGCCAGCAGTTCAGGGGGCGGCTATGGCTACACCTTC.

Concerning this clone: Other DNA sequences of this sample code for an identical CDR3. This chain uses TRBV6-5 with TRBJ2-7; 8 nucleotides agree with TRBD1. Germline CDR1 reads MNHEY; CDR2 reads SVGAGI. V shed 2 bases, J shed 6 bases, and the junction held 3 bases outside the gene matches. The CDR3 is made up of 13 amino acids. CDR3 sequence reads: CASSYGQGGEQYF. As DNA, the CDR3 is TGTGCCAGCAGTTACGGACAGGGTGGCGAGCAGTACTTC.

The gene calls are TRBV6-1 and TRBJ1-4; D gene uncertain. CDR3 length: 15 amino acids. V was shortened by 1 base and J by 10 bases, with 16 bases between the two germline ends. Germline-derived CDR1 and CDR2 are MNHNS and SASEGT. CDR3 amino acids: CASSEGRGSLRKLFF. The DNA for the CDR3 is TGTGCCAGCAGTGAAGGTCGAGGGAGTCTACGAAAACTGTTTTTT.

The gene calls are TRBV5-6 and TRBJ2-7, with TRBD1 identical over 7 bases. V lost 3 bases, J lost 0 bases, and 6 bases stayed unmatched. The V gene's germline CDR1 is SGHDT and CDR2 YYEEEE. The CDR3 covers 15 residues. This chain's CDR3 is CASSYPRGNSYEQYF. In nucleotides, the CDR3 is TGTGCCAGCAGCTACCCCAGGGGGAACTCCTACGAGCAGTACTTC.